What follows are 24 T cell receptor beta chains derived from one specimen sequenced in a study of T-cell memory formation after mild COVID-19. TCRdb re-called the 5' RACE reads through MiXCR, storing one row per CDR3 protein. The table has roughly 130,000 distinct CDR3 sequences, about a sixth seen once. The sample was PBMCs or a T cell subset sorted from them (not recorded which). The receptor set was obtained from a man aged 18 to 30 who had mild COVID-19 (a few samples of this study predate the infection). Cell type and time point are not known.

This clonotype was counted between two and nine times. The genes are TRBV7-2 and TRBJ1-2, with D hard to call. Deletions cut 1 base from V and 8 bases from J, with 14 bases between. This CDR3 has 14 amino acids. Per the germline V gene, CDR1 is SGHTA and CDR2 is FQGNSA. CDR3 bases: TGTGCCAGCAGCTTAGGGCAACGCCGTGAGGGCTACACCTTC. This gives the protein CASSLGQRREGYTF.

The chain joins TRBV4-2 to TRBJ2-3; no definite D call. The CDR3 contains 11 residues. Germline values: CDR1 LGHNA, CDR2 YNFKEQ. V was cut by 8 bases and J by 5 bases, with 8 bases left in between. The CDR3 reads CASGPGDTQYF. Written as DNA, the CDR3 is TGTGCCAGCGGGCCGGGAGATACGCAGTATTTT.

The V call is TRBV7-8, the J call TRBJ1-6; 7 bases agree with TRBD1. J was trimmed by 2 bases and V by 4 bases; bases with no gene match: 5. CDR3 length equals 16 residues. Germline CDR1 SGHVS, CDR2 FQNEAQ. CDR3 amino acids: CASSSRQGAYNSPLHF. Here the CDR3 DNA reads TGTGCCAGCAGCTCCCGACAGGGCGCCTATAATTCACCCCTCCACTTT.

The gene calls are TRBV20-1 and TRBJ2-3, with TRBD2 matching over 8 bases. Germline loops: CDR1 DFQATT, CDR2 SNEGSKA (reference sequence). The trim removed 4 bases at V and 6 bases at J, leaving 15 bases unmatched. The CDR3 is 16 residues long. The CDR3 sequence is CSANRMVAGLSDTQYF. The CDR3 DNA sequence: TGCAGTGCTAACCGGATGGTAGCGGGGTTGTCGGATACGCAGTATTTT.

Ten or more counts support this clonotype. This chain joins TRBV20-1 and TRBJ2-5; 7 bases map to TRBD2. Trimming took 0 bases from V and 1 from J; bases not matched to a gene: 5. Germline CDR1 and CDR2: DFQATT and SNEGSKA (reference sequence). The CDR3 length is 15 residues. The CDR3 spells CSARDNLAVQETQYF. Written as DNA, the CDR3 is TGCAGTGCTAGAGATAACCTAGCGGTCCAAGAGACCCAGTACTTC.

About this clonotype itself: One junction end disagrees with the germline gene, perhaps due to a read error. The chain uses TRBV5-6 and TRBJ2-6; the D gene is possibly TRBD1 (5 bases). Per germline, CDR1 SGHDT and CDR2 YYEEEE. The CDR3 sequence is 15 residues long. As DNA, the CDR3 is TGTGACAGCAGCTTGGTGGGGCCTGGGGCCAACGTCCTGACTTTC. Protein: CDSSLVGPGANVLTF.

This chain uses TRBV7-8 with TRBJ2-1; D not resolved. Trimming pared 3 bases from V and 9 bases from J, leaving 9 bases between. CDR3 size: 12 residues. Germline V gives CDR1 SGHVS, CDR2 FQNEAQ. This CDR3 is CASSFHLGEQFF. The CDR3 DNA reads as TGTGCCAGCAGCTTCCACCTCGGTGAGCAGTTCTTC.

This clonotype was detected only a few times. The V call is TRBV7-3, the J call TRBJ2-3; 11 bases fit TRBD2. Trimming took 3 bases from V and 4 from J; bases not matched to a gene: 6. The CDR3 has 16 residues. Germline-derived CDR1 and CDR2 are SGHTA and FQGTGA. CDR3 in amino acids: CASSFSGGASADTQYF. DNA for the CDR3: TGTGCCAGCAGCTTTAGCGGGGGGGCGTCGGCAGATACGCAGTATTTT.

The chain combines TRBV18 with TRBJ2-2; no clear D gene. The CDR3 has 15 residues. Germline-derived CDR1 and CDR2 are KGHSH and LQKENI. Trimming removed 3 bases at V and 0 bases at J, with 8 bases between. This CDR3 reads CASSPRTSNTGELFF. The CDR3 region has the DNA TGTGCCAGCTCACCTCGAACCTCGAACACCGGGGAGCTGTTTTTT. Complete variable domain (other parts from reference TRBV18 and TRBJ2-2): NAGVMQNPRHLVRRRGQEARLRCSPMKGHSHVYWYRQLPEEGLKFMVYLQKENIIDESGMPKERFSAEFPKEGPSILRIQQVVRGDSAAYFCASSPRTSNTGELFFGEGSRLTVL.

This rearrangement joins TRBV7-2 to TRBJ2-3; perhaps TRBD2 as D (7 bases). V was pared by 1 base and J by 1 base, with 9 bases between. Per germline, CDR1 SGHTA and CDR2 FQGNSA. The CDR3 runs to 15 residues. The CDR3 sequence: CASSLGGGRTDTQYF. The CDR3 bases are TGTGCCAGCAGCTTAGGCGGGGGCCGCACAGATACGCAGTATTTT.

This clonotype was seen only a few times. The rearrangement joins TRBV11-3 to TRBJ2-1; 8 nucleotides match TRBD1. Germline assignment: CDR1 SGHNT and CDR2 YENEEA. The trim removed 4 bases at V and 1 base at J, leaving 3 bases unmatched. This CDR3 region has 15 residues. The CDR3 DNA reads TGTGCCAGCAGCTCGACAGGGGAGTCCTACAATGAGCAGTTCTTC. Its translation: CASSSTGESYNEQFF.

This chain links TRBV5-4 with TRBJ2-7, with D perhaps given as TRBD1 or TRBD2 (6 bases each). V was cut by 1 base and J by 7 bases, with 12 bases left in between. The CDR3 is made up of 13 amino acids. Per the germline V gene, CDR1 is SGHNT and CDR2 is YYREEE (reference sequence). The CDR3 sequence: CASSLWGAGEQYF. The DNA for the CDR3 is TGTGCCAGCAGCTTGTGGGGGGCGGGTGAGCAGTACTTC.

This rearrangement joins TRBV10-3 to TRBJ2-2, with D hard to call. Per the germline V gene, CDR1 is ENHRY and CDR2 is SYGVKD. The CDR3 loop spans 13 amino acids. Trimming removed 10 bases from V and 0 bases from J, with 9 bases in between. This CDR3 reads CATIGANTGELFF. Written as DNA, the CDR3 is TGTGCCACCATAGGAGCGAACACCGGGGAGCTGTTTTTT.

This chain uses TRBV2 with TRBJ2-1, with D unresolved. The CDR3 totals 12 residues. CDR1 is SNHLY and CDR2 is FYNNEI in the germline V gene. The V end lost 8 bases, the J end lost 7 bases, and 12 bases lay between the germline ends. The chain's CDR3 is CASCFSQNEQFF. The DNA of the CDR3 is TGTGCCAGCTGCTTTAGTCAGAATGAGCAGTTCTTC.

The gene calls are TRBV7-9 and TRBJ2-5; possible D gene TRBD1, 5 bases. The CDR3 is made up of 17 amino acids. The germline CDR1 and CDR2 sequences are SEHNR and FQNEAQ (reference sequence). With 5 bases removed from V and 3 bases from J, the gap between germline ends came to 22 bases. CDR3 region: CASSREMSVQGEETQYF. The CDR3 DNA sequence: TGTGCCAGCAGCCGAGAGATGAGTGTGCAGGGTGAAGAGACCCAGTACTTC.

The V gene is TRBV6-5, the J gene TRBJ1-4; D unclear. The V gene lost 6 bases and the J gene lost 3 bases, with 8 bases spanning the gap. Germline-derived CDR1 and CDR2 are MNHEY and SVGAGI. The CDR3 loop spans 13 amino acids. CDR3 DNA: TGTGCCAGCAGGGTACGGGCTAATGAAAAACTGTTTTTT. This sequence encodes CASRVRANEKLFF.

This clonotype was seen at least ten times. One junction end disagrees with the germline gene, perhaps due to a read error. The chain carries TRBV29-1 and TRBJ2-3; 10 nucleotides align to TRBD2. CDR3 length equals 13 residues. The germline gives CDR1 SQVTM, CDR2 ANQGSEA. In DNA form, the CDR3 reads TGCAGCGTGGAAGCGGGGGGGAAAGATACGCAGTATTTT. It translates to CSVEAGGKDTQYF.

The chain is built from TRBV5-1 and TRBJ1-2, with D uncertain. CDR3 length equals 14 residues. The germline CDR1 and CDR2 sequences are SGHRS and YFSETQ. V lost 5 bases, J lost 0 bases, and 11 bases lay in between. The CDR3 DNA reads as TGCGCCAGCAGAGGCCCCGAGACTAACTATGGCTACACCTTC. The encoded protein is CASRGPETNYGYTF.

This rearrangement joins TRBV18 to TRBJ2-5; 9 nucleotides line up with TRBD1. CDR3 length: 15 amino acids. Germline V gene lookup returns CDR1 KGHSH and CDR2 LQKENI. Unmatched junction bases numbered 4, after V lost 0 bases and J lost 5 bases. The CDR3 reads CASSPPGQGGETQYF. The CDR3 region has the DNA TGTGCCAGCTCACCACCGGGACAGGGAGGCGAGACCCAGTACTTC.

The sample holds a few counts of this clonotype. The J gene is TRBJ1-1, the V gene TRBV6-5, with D possibly TRBD1 on 5 matching bases. Trimming removed 6 bases from V and 4 bases from J, with 15 bases in between. Germline CDR1 reads MNHEY; CDR2 reads SVGAGI. This CDR3 spans 14 amino acids. The CDR3 loop is CASRLGGVRTEAFF. The CDR3 DNA reads TGTGCCAGCAGACTGGGAGGGGTGCGCACTGAAGCTTTCTTT.

The chain is built from TRBV27 and TRBJ1-5, with 7 bases identical to TRBD1. This CDR3 has 15 amino acids. J gave up 2 bases and V 5 bases, and 6 bases lay outside the gene matches. From germline, CDR1 is MNHEY and CDR2 SMNVEV (reference sequence). The DNA for the CDR3 is TGTGCCAGCAGTAAGCAGGGGGGCGGCAATCAGCCCCAGCATTTT. This translates into CASSKQGGGNQPQHF.

This clonotype was recorded a few times. The chain combines TRBV29-1 with TRBJ1-2; D gene ambiguous. Trimming removed 0 bases from V and 6 bases from J, with 14 bases in between. This CDR3 is built from 14 residues. CDR1 and CDR2 (germline): SQVTM, ANQGSEA. CDR3 residues: CSVEEDEGVNGYTF. The CDR3 region has the DNA TGCAGCGTTGAAGAAGACGAGGGAGTCAATGGCTACACCTTC. The whole variable domain, remainder taken from reference TRBV29-1 and TRBJ1-2, is SAVISQKPSRDICQRGTSLTIQCQVDSQVTMMFWYRQQPGQSLTLIATANQGSEATYESGFVIDKFPISRPNLTFSTLTVSNMSPEDSSIYLCSVEEDEGVNGYTFGSGTRLTVV.

J is TRBJ1-5 and V is TRBV7-2; 10 nucleotides align to TRBD1. CDR1 and CDR2 from the germline V gene are SGHTA and FQGNSA. Trimming cost V 3 bases and J 2 bases; bases outside gene matches: 4. The CDR3 has 16 residues. The CDR3 bases are TGTGCCAGCAGCTTCTCCGGGACAGGGGGCAATCAGCCCCAGCATTTT. It translates to CASSFSGTGGNQPQHF.

The chain is built from TRBV12-3 or TRBV12-4 and TRBJ2-2; 7 positions match TRBD2. Trimming removed 11 bases from V and 6 bases from J; junction bases left unmatched: 9. The CDR3 spans 13 residues. The CDR3 coding sequence is TGTGCCCTATGGGGGGGAATGGCCGGGGAGCTGTTTTTT. It yields the protein CALWGGMAGELFF.